These 22 T cell receptor beta chains were all obtained from the same sample, sequenced in a study of shared clonotypes between healthy human individuals. Produced via immunoSEQ multiplex PCR; TCRdb's table is partial and in-frame only. Among 1.4 million or so clones listed, 98% were seen once. The sequencing input was naive CD4+ T cells sorted from blood. Indicated subset: CD45RA+ positively selected. The receptors here all came from a man aged 25-45 years in good health.

The V gene is TRBV27, the J gene TRBJ2-1; 14 nucleotides align to TRBD2. The CDR3 runs to 19 residues. The V and J ends lost 6 bases and 7 bases, in that order; junction bases with no gene match: 17. Germline CDR1 is MNHEY and CDR2 is SMNVEV (reference sequence). As DNA, the CDR3 is TGTGCCAGCAGGGCGGGACAGGGGAGACTAGCGGGGGGGCAAAATGAGCAGTTCTTC. This translates into CASRAGQGRLAGGQNEQFF.

The V call is TRBV9, the J call TRBJ2-1, with TRBD2 as a possible D gene (6 bases). The V gene lost 0 bases and the J gene lost 4 bases, with 11 bases spanning the gap. This CDR3 has 15 residues. Germline assignment: CDR1 SGDLS and CDR2 YYNGEE. CDR3 bases: TGTGCCAGCAGCGTAGATGAGGGAGGTTACAATGAGCAGTTCTTC. It encodes CASSVDEGGYNEQFF.

The V call is TRBV28, the J call TRBJ2-5; D gene unclear. Germline V lookup: CDR1 MDHEN, CDR2 SYDVKM. Deletions cut 2 bases from V and 9 bases from J, with 16 bases between. The CDR3 covers 14 residues. The CDR3 DNA follows: TGTGCCAGCAGTTTAACCATCCCCCAACCGGCCCAGTACTTC. Amino acid sequence: CASSLTIPQPAQYF.

The CDR3 is CAWDPGTATEAFF. For the CDR3, the DNA is TGTGCCTGGGACCCGGGTACGGCCACTGAAGCTTTCTTT. The chain carries TRBV30 and TRBJ1-1; D remains unclear. The V end was cut by 5 bases, the J end by 4 bases, with 14 bases between. The CDR3 contains 13 residues. Germline loops: CDR1 GTSNPN, CDR2 SVGIG (reference sequence).

This clone was picked up one time. The rearrangement links TRBV5-6 to TRBJ1-5; 11 bases are shared with TRBD1. The CDR3 sequence is 18 residues long. Germline V gene lookup returns CDR1 SGHDT and CDR2 YYEEEE. J lost 3 bases, V lost 1 base, and 9 bases had no gene match. CDR3 DNA sequence: TGTGCCAGCAGCTTGCTTGGGACAGGGGGGAATGTCAATCAGCCCCAGCATTTT. Its protein product is CASSLLGTGGNVNQPQHF.

This sequence joins TRBV11-3 and TRBJ2-1; D tentatively fits TRBD1 or TRBD2 (6 bases each). V was clipped by 5 bases and J by 9 bases, with 23 bases between them. Germline lookup yields CDR1 SGHNT and CDR2 YENEEA. The CDR3 is made up of 16 amino acids. DNA of the CDR3: TGTGCCAGCAGCCCTGGGGGCGGGGACCTAGCCGGTGAGCAGTTCTTC. As protein: CASSPGGGDLAGEQFF.

V and J are TRBV18 and TRBJ2-7; the D gene is possibly TRBD1 (5 bases). Trimming left V 1 base short and J 5 bases short, with 15 bases between. There are 15 residues in the CDR3. Per germline, CDR1 KGHSH and CDR2 LQKENI. CDR3 sequence reads: CASSPRVQGGDEQYF. In DNA, the CDR3 is TGTGCCAGCTCACCACGCGTTCAGGGTGGCGACGAGCAGTACTTC.

The chain couples TRBV25-1 to TRBJ2-6; D is ambiguous. Trimming cost V 5 bases and J 4 bases, with 6 bases left between them. The CDR3 extends over 13 amino acids. Germline CDR1 MGHDK, CDR2 SYGVNS. The CDR3 reads CASSPAGANVLTF. CDR3 coding DNA: TGTGCCAGCAGTCCTGCGGGGGCCAACGTCCTGACTTTC.

The chain carries TRBV18 and TRBJ2-1; D is perhaps TRBD1 or TRBD2 (5 bases each). Germline CDR1 and CDR2: KGHSH and LQKENI. The CDR3 extends over 14 amino acids. With 1 base removed from V and 7 bases from J, the gap between germline ends came to 11 bases. CDR3 in amino acids: CASSPQGRSNEQFF. The CDR3, as DNA: TGTGCCAGCTCACCACAGGGACGGTCGAATGAGCAGTTCTTC.

With respect to this clone: Other DNA sequences within the sample encode an identical CDR3. V usage is TRBV18 and J usage is TRBJ1-5, with 7 bases lining up with TRBD1. The germline V gene encodes CDR1 KGHSH and CDR2 LQKENI. V shed 2 bases, J shed 5 bases, and the junction held 3 bases outside the gene matches. The CDR3 is made up of 14 amino acids. The CDR3 nucleotides are TGTGCCAGCTCACCATCAGGGGGGGATCAGCCCCAGCATTTT. Translated: CASSPSGGDQPQHF.

The chain employs TRBV30 and TRBJ1-2; D gene unclear. Germline values: CDR1 GTSNPN, CDR2 SVGIG (reference sequence). The CDR3 has 12 amino acids. The ends were cut back, 3 bases at V and 4 bases at J, with 9 bases in the middle. CDR3 DNA: TGTGCCTGGAGGGCAGGCGGCTATGGCTACACCTTC. This sequence encodes CAWRAGGYGYTF.

The gene calls are TRBV18 and TRBJ2-1; D perhaps matches TRBD1 (5 bases). This CDR3 contains 11 residues. CDR1 is KGHSH and CDR2 is LQKENI in the germline V gene. The ends were cut back, 2 bases at V and 10 bases at J, with 6 bases in the middle. This CDR3 reads CASSPGAEQFF. In nucleotides, the CDR3 is TGTGCCAGCTCACCAGGGGCCGAGCAGTTCTTC.

This chain joins TRBV5-1 and TRBJ2-1, with D perhaps assigned TRBD1 or TRBD2 (5 bases each). Germline values: CDR1 SGHRS, CDR2 YFSETQ. The V gene lost 4 bases and the J gene lost 6 bases, with 20 bases spanning the gap. This CDR3 is built from 16 residues. CDR3 residues: CASSMGRAGPFNEQFF. The CDR3 DNA reads TGCGCCAGCAGCATGGGACGGGCAGGTCCTTTCAATGAGCAGTTCTTC.

The chain uses TRBV29-1 and TRBJ2-1; D is uncertain. CDR1 is SQVTM and CDR2 is ANQGSEA in the germline V gene. CDR3 length: 12 amino acids. Trimming pared 5 bases from V and 1 base from J, leaving 6 bases between. The CDR3 is CSVSPSYNEQFF. For the CDR3, the DNA is TGCAGCGTTTCCCCGTCCTACAATGAGCAGTTCTTC.

This clone was seen only once. The chain has TRBV10-3 and TRBJ2-1; D perhaps matches TRBD2 (5 bases). V was trimmed by 5 bases and J by 8 bases, leaving 10 bases between them. This CDR3 contains 12 residues. Germline CDR1 and CDR2: ENHRY and SYGVKD. This CDR3 is CAISRDQDEQFF. In DNA form, the CDR3 reads TGTGCCATCAGTCGGGATCAGGATGAGCAGTTCTTC.

V and J are TRBV28 and TRBJ1-4; TRBD1 agrees at 9 bases. This CDR3 region has 15 residues. V was clipped by 8 bases and J by 8 bases; unmatched bases: 12. Germline CDR1 reads MDHEN; CDR2 reads SYDVKM. This CDR3 is CASGQPGQGWEKLFF. Written as DNA, the CDR3 is TGTGCCAGCGGGCAACCGGGACAGGGTTGGGAAAAACTGTTTTTT.

The chain carries TRBV5-8 and TRBJ1-3; D not resolved. CDR1 SGHTS and CDR2 YDEGEE come from the germline V gene. The CDR3 contains 12 residues. V shed 5 bases and J shed 0 bases, with 3 bases lying between them. CDR3 sequence reads: CASRYSGNTIYF. DNA of the CDR3: TGTGCCAGCAGGTACTCTGGAAACACCATATATTTT.

This sequence joins TRBV7-9 and TRBJ2-2, with D possibly being TRBD1 (5 bases). Trimming took off 0 bases at V and 6 bases at J, with 17 bases between the two ends. Germline CDR1 is SEHNR and CDR2 is FQNEAQ (reference sequence). CDR3 length: 17 amino acids. This CDR3 reads CASSLAWAGSIAGELFF. CDR3 nucleotides: TGTGCCAGCAGCTTAGCGTGGGCAGGGTCTATCGCCGGGGAGCTGTTTTTT.

V gene TRBV14 combines with J gene TRBJ2-7, with 8 bases matching TRBD2. V dropped 3 bases and J dropped 4; count of bases not matched to a gene: 2. The CDR3 has 13 amino acids. The germline CDR1 and CDR2 sequences are SGHDN and FVKESK. CDR3 region: CASSHKREYEQYF. The CDR3 DNA is TGTGCCAGCAGCCACAAGCGGGAGTACGAGCAGTACTTC.

The chain couples TRBV5-1 to TRBJ1-3; D is undetermined. Germline V CDR1 and CDR2: SGHRS, YFSETQ. Trimming removed 7 bases from V and 0 bases from J, with 14 bases in between. The CDR3 consists of 15 residues. CDR3 residues: CASAPHPDSGNTIYF. Written as DNA, the CDR3 is TGCGCCAGCGCACCCCATCCGGACTCTGGAAACACCATATATTTT. The variable domain in full, with the rest retrieved from reference TRBV5-1 and TRBJ1-3, is KAGVTQTPRYLIKTRGQQVTLSCSPISGHRSVSWYQQTPGQGLQFLFEYFSETQRNKGNFPGRFSGRQFSNSRSEMNVSTLELGDSALYLCASAPHPDSGNTIYFGEGSWLTVV.

V is TRBV29-1 and J is TRBJ1-1; D ambiguous. The CDR3 runs to 14 residues. V gave up 2 bases and J gave up 0 bases, with 10 bases separating them. CDR1 and CDR2 from the germline V gene are SQVTM and ANQGSEA. The CDR3 sequence is CSVERAALNTEAFF. CDR3 nucleotides: TGCAGCGTTGAACGGGCAGCCCTGAACACTGAAGCTTTCTTT.

This clone appeared once. The sample carries other DNA sequences with the same CDR3. This chain connects TRBV18 to TRBJ2-1; D is undetermined. The CDR3 has 11 amino acids. Trimming took off 2 bases at V and 8 bases at J, with 4 bases between the two ends. Per the germline V gene, CDR1 is KGHSH and CDR2 is LQKENI. The CDR3 bases are TGTGCCAGCTCACCAGCGGATGAGCAGTTCTTC. Its translation: CASSPADEQFF.